This T cell receptor (beta chain) was documented in a study of regulatory T cells in long-lasting Graves disease. This clonotype was seen repeatedly, ten times or more. Specified time point: newly diagnosed GD, antithyroid drugs for less than 3 months. PBMCs provided the RNA from which the TCR library was made. This CDR3 region has 13 residues. Looked up from germline, CDR1 is SGHRS and CDR2 is YFSETQ. V was pared by 2 bases and J by 3 bases, with 9 bases between. In building TCR beta libraries, iRepertoire HTBI primers were used together with Arm-PCR of CDR3 regions. TCRdb reprocessed the multiplex PCR reads via MiXCR and lists one record per CDR3 protein. Here the sample spans hundreds of thousands of distinct CDR3 sequences, roughly 13% being singletons. The same specimen was also included in a second study, on T cells in Graves' hyperthyroidism and ophthalmopathy.

J is TRBJ2-7 and V is TRBV5-1; D is undetermined. This specimen was peripheral blood mononuclear cells (PBMCs), taken at new diagnosis, from a patient treated with antithyroid drugs. The origin of this receptor is a man aged 25 to 40 with Graves disease. The CDR3 coding sequence is TGCGCCAGCAGCTTATCGCAATTCTACGAGCAGTACTTC. Amino acids: CASSLSQFYEQYF. The entire variable domain, with the rest obtained from reference TRBV5-1 and TRBJ2-7, is as follows: KAGVTQTPRYLIKTRGQQVTLSCSPISGHRSVSWYQQTPGQGLQFLFEYFSETQRNKGNFPGRFSGRQFSNSRSEMNVSTLELGDSALYLCASSLSQFYEQYFGPGTRLTVT.